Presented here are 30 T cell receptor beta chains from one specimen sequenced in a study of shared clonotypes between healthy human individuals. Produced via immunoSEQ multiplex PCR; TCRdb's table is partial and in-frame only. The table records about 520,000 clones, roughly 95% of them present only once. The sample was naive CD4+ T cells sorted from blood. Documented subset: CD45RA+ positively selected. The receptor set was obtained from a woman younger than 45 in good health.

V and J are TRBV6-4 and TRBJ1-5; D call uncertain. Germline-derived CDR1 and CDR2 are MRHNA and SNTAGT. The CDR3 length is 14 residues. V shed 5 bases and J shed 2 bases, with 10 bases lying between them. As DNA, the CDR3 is TGTGCCAGCAGTATGAGTGGAGGCAATCAGCCCCAGCATTTT. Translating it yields CASSMSGGNQPQHF.

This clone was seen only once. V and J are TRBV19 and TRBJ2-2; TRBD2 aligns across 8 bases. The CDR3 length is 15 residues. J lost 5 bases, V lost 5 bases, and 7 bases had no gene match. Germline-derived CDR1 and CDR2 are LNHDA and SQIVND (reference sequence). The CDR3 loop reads CASSPVAGSTGELFF. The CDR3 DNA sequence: TGTGCCAGTAGTCCGGTAGCGGGATCGACCGGGGAGCTGTTTTTT.

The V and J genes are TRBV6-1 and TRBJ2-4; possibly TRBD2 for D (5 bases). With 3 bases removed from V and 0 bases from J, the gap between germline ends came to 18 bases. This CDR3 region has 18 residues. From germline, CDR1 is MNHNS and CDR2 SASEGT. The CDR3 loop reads CASSDHRLLQLAKNIQYF. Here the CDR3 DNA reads TGTGCCAGCAGTGACCATCGACTATTACAATTAGCCAAAAACATTCAGTACTTC.

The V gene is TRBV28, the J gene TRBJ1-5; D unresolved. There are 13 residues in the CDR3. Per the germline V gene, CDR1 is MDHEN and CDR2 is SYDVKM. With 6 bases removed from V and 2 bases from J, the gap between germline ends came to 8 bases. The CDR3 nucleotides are TGTGCCAGCAGCACTGATCGCAATCAGCCCCAGCATTTT. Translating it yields CASSTDRNQPQHF.

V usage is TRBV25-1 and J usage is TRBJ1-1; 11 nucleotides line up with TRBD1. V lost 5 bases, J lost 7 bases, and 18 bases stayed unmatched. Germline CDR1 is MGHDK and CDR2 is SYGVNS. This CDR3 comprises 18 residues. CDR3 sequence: CASSRLVLAPDRGREAFF. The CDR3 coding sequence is TGTGCCAGCAGTCGTCTTGTCCTAGCGCCGGACAGGGGGCGTGAAGCTTTCTTT.

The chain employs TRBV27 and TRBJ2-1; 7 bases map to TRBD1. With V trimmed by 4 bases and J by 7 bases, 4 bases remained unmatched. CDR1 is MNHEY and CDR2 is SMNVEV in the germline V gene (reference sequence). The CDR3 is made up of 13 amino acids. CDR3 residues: CASSYGDRNEQFF. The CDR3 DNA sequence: TGTGCCAGCAGTTACGGGGACAGAAATGAGCAGTTCTTC.

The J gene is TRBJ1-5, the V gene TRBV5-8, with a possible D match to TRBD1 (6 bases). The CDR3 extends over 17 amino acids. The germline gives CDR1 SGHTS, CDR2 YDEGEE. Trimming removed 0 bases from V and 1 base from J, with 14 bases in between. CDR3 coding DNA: TGTGCCAGCAGCTTGGAAGCCGGGACACGGAGCAATCAGCCCCAGCATTTT. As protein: CASSLEAGTRSNQPQHF.

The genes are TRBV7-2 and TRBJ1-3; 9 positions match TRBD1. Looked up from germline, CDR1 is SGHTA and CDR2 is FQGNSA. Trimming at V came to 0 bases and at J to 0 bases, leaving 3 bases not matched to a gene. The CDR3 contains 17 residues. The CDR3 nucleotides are TGTGCCAGCAGCTTAGCCGGGACAGGGAGCTCTGGAAACACCATATATTTT. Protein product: CASSLAGTGSSGNTIYF.

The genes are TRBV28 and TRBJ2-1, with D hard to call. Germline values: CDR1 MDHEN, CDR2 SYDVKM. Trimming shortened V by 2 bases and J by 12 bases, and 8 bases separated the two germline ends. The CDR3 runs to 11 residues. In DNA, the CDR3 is TGTGCCAGCAGTTTAGCCCAAGGGCAGTTCTTC. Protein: CASSLAQGQFF.

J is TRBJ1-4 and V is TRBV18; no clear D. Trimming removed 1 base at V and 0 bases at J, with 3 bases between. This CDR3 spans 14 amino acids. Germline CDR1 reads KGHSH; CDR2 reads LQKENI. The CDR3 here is CASSPLTTNEKLFF. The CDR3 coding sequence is TGTGCCAGCTCACCACTTACAACTAATGAAAAACTGTTTTTT.

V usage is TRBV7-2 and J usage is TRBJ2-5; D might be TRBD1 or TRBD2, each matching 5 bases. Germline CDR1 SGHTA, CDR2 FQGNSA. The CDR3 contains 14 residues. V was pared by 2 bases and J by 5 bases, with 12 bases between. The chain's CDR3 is CASSLQGWEETQYF. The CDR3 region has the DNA TGTGCCAGCAGCTTACAGGGTTGGGAGGAGACCCAGTACTTC.

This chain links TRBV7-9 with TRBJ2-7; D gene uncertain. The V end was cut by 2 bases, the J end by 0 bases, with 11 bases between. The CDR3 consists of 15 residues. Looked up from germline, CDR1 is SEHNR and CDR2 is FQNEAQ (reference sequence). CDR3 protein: CASSLTYRNSYEQYF. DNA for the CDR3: TGTGCCAGCAGCTTAACCTACAGAAACTCCTACGAGCAGTACTTC. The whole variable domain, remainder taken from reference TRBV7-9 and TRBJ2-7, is DTGVSQNPRHKITKRGQNVTFRCDPISEHNRLYWYRQTLGQGPEFLTYFQNEAQLEKSRLLSDRFSAERPKGSFSTLEIQRTEQGDSAMYLCASSLTYRNSYEQYFGPGTRLTVT.

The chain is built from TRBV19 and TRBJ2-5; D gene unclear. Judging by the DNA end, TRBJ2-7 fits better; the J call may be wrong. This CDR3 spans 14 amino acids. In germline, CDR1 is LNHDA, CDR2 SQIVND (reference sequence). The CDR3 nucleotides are TGTGCCAGTAGTATAGGAGTCTCCTCCTACGAGCAGTACTTC. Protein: CASSIGVSSYEQYF.

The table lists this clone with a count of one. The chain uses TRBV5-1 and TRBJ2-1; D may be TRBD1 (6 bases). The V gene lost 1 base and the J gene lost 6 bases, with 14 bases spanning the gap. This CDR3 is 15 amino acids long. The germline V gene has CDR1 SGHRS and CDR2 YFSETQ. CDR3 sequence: CASSLSGGISNEQFF. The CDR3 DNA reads TGCGCCAGCAGCTTGTCTGGGGGCATTTCCAATGAGCAGTTCTTC.

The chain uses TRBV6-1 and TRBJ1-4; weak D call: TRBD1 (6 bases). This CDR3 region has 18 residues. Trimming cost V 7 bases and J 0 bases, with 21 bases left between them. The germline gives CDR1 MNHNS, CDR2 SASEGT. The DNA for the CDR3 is TGTGCCAGCATTGATGACAGGTTCGCTGGGGCAACTAATGAAAAACTGTTTTTT. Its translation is CASIDDRFAGATNEKLFF.

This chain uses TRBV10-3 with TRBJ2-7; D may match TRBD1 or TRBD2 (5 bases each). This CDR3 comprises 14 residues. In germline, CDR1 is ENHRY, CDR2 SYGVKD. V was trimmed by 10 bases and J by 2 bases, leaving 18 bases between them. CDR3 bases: TGTGCCACCCGTAGGGACCCCCAAGCCTACGAGCAGTACTTC. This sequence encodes CATRRDPQAYEQYF.

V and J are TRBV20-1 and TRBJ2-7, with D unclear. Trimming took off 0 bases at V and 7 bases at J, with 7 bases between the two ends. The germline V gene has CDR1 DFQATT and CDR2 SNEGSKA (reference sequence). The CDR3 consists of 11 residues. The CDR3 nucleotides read TGCAGTGCTAGAGATCACCGGGAGCAGTACTTC. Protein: CSARDHREQYF.

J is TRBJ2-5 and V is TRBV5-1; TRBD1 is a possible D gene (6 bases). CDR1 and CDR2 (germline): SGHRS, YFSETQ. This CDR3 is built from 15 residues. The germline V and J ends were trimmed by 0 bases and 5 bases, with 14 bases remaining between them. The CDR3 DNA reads TGCGCCAGCAGCTTGGCTCCAGGGGTTGGGGAGACCCAGTACTTC. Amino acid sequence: CASSLAPGVGETQYF.

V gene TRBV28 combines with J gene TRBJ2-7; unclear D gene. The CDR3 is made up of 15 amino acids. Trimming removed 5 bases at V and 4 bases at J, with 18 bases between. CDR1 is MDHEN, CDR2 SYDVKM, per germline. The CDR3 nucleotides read TGTGCCAGCAGTCCCGGGCGCGCCGAGGCGTACGAGCAGTACTTC. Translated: CASSPGRAEAYEQYF.

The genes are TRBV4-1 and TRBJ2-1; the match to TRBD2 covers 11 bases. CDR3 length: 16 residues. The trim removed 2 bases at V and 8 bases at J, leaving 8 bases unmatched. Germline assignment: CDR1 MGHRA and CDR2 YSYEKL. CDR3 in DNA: TGCGCCAGCAGCCAACAAGCTAGCGGGAGGATCCATGAGCAGTTCTTC. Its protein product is CASSQQASGRIHEQFF.

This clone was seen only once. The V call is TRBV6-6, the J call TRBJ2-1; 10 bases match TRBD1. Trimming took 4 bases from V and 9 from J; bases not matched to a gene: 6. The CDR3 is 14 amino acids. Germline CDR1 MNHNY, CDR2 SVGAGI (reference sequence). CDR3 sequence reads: CASSLGQGGGEQFF. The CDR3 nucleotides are TGTGCCAGCAGTTTAGGACAGGGGGGCGGTGAGCAGTTCTTC.

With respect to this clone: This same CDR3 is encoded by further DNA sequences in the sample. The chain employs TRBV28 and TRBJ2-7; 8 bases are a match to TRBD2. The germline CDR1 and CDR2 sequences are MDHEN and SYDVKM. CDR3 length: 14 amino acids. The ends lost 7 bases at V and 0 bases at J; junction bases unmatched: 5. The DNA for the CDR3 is TGTGCCAGCACCCCGGGGGGGGGCTCCTACGAGCAGTACTTC. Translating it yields CASTPGGGSYEQYF.

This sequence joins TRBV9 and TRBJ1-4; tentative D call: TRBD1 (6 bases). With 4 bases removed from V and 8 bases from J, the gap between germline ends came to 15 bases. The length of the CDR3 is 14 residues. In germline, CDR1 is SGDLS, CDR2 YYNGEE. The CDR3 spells CASSPMGAQEKLFF. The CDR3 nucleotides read TGTGCCAGCAGCCCGATGGGGGCGCAGGAAAAACTGTTTTTT.

CDR3 nucleotide sequence: TGTGCCAGCAGCTTAGAGGGACTAGCGGGAGTTGGCAATGAGCAGTTCTTC. Translation: CASSLEGLAGVGNEQFF. This chain connects TRBV11-3 to TRBJ2-1, with TRBD2 matching 14 bases. The junction had 4 bases not matched to a gene; V was cut back by 0 bases and J by 6 bases. CDR1 and CDR2 from the germline V gene are SGHNT and YENEEA. The CDR3 loop spans 17 amino acids.

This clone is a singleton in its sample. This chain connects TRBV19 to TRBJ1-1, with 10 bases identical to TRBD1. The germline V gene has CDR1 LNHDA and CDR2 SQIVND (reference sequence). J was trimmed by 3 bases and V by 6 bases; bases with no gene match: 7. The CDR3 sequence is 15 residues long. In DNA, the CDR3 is TGTGCCAGTAGGCACGGGACAGGGGTTCACACTGAAGCTTTCTTT. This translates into CASRHGTGVHTEAFF.

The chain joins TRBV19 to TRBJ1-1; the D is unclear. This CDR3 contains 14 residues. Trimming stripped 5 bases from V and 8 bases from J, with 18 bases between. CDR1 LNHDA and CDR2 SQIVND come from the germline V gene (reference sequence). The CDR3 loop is CASSSPLRGVEAFF. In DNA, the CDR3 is TGTGCCAGTAGTTCACCCCTCCGGGGAGTGGAAGCTTTCTTT.

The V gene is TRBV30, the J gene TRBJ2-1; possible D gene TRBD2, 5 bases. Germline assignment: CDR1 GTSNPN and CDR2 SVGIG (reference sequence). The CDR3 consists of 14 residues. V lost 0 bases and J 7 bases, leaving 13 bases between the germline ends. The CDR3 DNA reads TGTGCCTGGAGTGTGGGTTTAGAGGGAAATGAGCAGTTCTTC. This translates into CAWSVGLEGNEQFF.

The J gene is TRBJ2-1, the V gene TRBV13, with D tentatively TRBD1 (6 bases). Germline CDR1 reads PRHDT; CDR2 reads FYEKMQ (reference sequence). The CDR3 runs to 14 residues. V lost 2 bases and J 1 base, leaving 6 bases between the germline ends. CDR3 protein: CASSLQGSYNEQFF. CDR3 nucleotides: TGTGCCAGCAGCTTACAGGGGTCCTACAATGAGCAGTTCTTC.

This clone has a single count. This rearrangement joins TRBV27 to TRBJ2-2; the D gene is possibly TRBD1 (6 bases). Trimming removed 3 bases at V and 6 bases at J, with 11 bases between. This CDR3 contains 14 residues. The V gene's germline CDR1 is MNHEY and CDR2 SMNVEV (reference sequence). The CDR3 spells CASSFRGSPGELFF. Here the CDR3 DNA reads TGTGCCAGCAGTTTTAGGGGGTCTCCCGGGGAGCTGTTTTTT.

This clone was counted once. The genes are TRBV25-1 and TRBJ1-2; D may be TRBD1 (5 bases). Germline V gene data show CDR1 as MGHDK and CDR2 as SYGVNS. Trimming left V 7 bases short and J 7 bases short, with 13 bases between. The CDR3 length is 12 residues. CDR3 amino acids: CASNRGDSGYTF. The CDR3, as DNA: TGTGCCAGCAATCGGGGGGATAGTGGCTACACCTTC.